This passage covers 13 T cell receptor beta chains from one sample sequenced in a study of blood T cell repertoires in COVID-19. Repertoires were generated with immunoSEQ multiplex PCR, while TCRdb's copy carries only in-frame clones and drops some. The sample yields some 150,000 clones, roughly 82% seen once. The sample consisted of peripheral blood. These receptor sequences come from a woman in her 70s with acute or convalescent COVID-19.

This chain uses TRBV27 with TRBJ2-6; maybe TRBD1 (5 bases). V dropped 5 bases and J dropped 0 bases, with 8 bases sitting between them. Germline CDR1 reads MNHEY; CDR2 reads SMNVEV (reference sequence). CDR3 length: 15 residues. CDR3 nucleotide sequence: TGTGCCAGCAGTAGACAGCTCTCTGGGGCCAACGTCCTGACTTTC. This codes for CASSRQLSGANVLTF. The variable domain in full, with the rest retrieved from reference TRBV27 and TRBJ2-6, is EAQVTQNPRYLITVTGKKLTVTCSQNMNHEYMSWYRQDPGLGLRQIYYSMNVEVTDKGDVPEGYKVSRKEKRNFPLILESPSPNQTSLYFCASSRQLSGANVLTFGAGSRLTVL.

The chain has TRBV6-5 and TRBJ1-5, with 12 bases aligning to TRBD1. With V trimmed by 8 bases and J by 7 bases, 9 bases remained unmatched. The CDR3 length is 15 residues. The germline gives CDR1 MNHEY, CDR2 SVGAGI. The DNA for the CDR3 is TGTGCCAGCTGCACCGGGACAGGGGGCCGGCAGCCCCAGCATTTT. Its translation is CASCTGTGGRQPQHF.

The DNA of the CDR3 is TGTGCCAGTACTGTGACAGGCTCCAGCTCTGGGGCCAACGTCCTGACTTTC. This sequence encodes CASTVTGSSSGANVLTF. The genes are TRBV19 and TRBJ2-6; D might be TRBD1 (6 bases). CDR1 is LNHDA and CDR2 is SQIVND in the germline V gene (reference sequence). Trimming shortened V by 7 bases and J by 0 bases, and 16 bases separated the two germline ends. The CDR3 sequence is 17 residues long.

The table lists this clone with a few counts. V and J are TRBV28 and TRBJ1-5; 11 bases fit TRBD1. The trim removed 1 base at V and 7 bases at J, leaving 6 bases unmatched. Looked up from germline, CDR1 is MDHEN and CDR2 is SYDVKM. The CDR3 is 16 amino acids. The CDR3 is CASSLLAGDRGQPQHF. The CDR3 DNA sequence: TGTGCCAGCAGTTTATTAGCCGGGGACAGGGGGCAGCCCCAGCATTTT.

This clone was recorded only once. This sequence joins TRBV6-6 and TRBJ1-5; 10 nucleotides line up with TRBD1. CDR1 and CDR2 from the germline V gene are MNHNY and SVGAGI (reference sequence). This CDR3 comprises 18 residues. The trim removed 5 bases at V and 0 bases at J, leaving 10 bases unmatched. Here the CDR3 reads CASSRQGASLISNQPQHF. DNA for the CDR3: TGTGCCAGCAGTCGACAGGGGGCTAGTCTTATTAGCAATCAGCCCCAGCATTTT.

In DNA form, the CDR3 reads TGTGCCAGCAGTGAACAGGGTGTGGACACTGAAGCTTTCTTT. Its translation is CASSEQGVDTEAFF. V gene TRBV2 combines with J gene TRBJ1-1; D might be TRBD1 (5 bases). Trimming took off 2 bases at V and 3 bases at J, with 10 bases between the two ends. This CDR3 has 14 amino acids. Germline CDR1 SNHLY, CDR2 FYNNEI.

A single count supports this clone. J is TRBJ2-1 and V is TRBV19; 12 bases are a match to TRBD2. The junction had 1 base not matched to a gene; V was cut back by 3 bases and J by 4 bases. Germline-derived CDR1 and CDR2 are LNHDA and SQIVND (reference sequence). CDR3 length equals 15 residues. CDR3 bases: TGTGCCAGTAGTATGCTAGCGGGAGGGTACAATGAGCAGTTCTTC. Translated: CASSMLAGGYNEQFF. The whole variable domain, remainder taken from reference TRBV19 and TRBJ2-1, is DGGITQSPKYLFRKEGQNVTLSCEQNLNHDAMYWYRQDPGQGLRLIYYSQIVNDFQKGDIAEGYSVSREKKESFPLTVTSAQKNPTAFYLCASSMLAGGYNEQFFGPGTRLTVL.

The sample holds one count of this clone. The gene calls are TRBV10-3 and TRBJ1-4; D remains ambiguous. This CDR3 is 14 amino acids long. Trimming removed 4 bases at V and 3 bases at J, with 9 bases between. Germline V gives CDR1 ENHRY, CDR2 SYGVKD. CDR3 sequence reads: CAISAGQANEKLFF. The CDR3 nucleotides are TGTGCCATCAGTGCTGGCCAGGCTAATGAAAAACTGTTTTTT.

This clone was picked up a small number of times. The chain joins TRBV27 to TRBJ1-6, with 9 bases identical to TRBD1. The germline V gene has CDR1 MNHEY and CDR2 SMNVEV (reference sequence). The CDR3 is 14 residues long. V lost 4 bases and J lost 8; bases outside the gene matches: 3. Here the CDR3 DNA reads TGTGCCAGCAGTTCGACAGGGGGGTATTCACCCCTCCACTTT. This encodes CASSSTGGYSPLHF.

The J gene is TRBJ1-2, the V gene TRBV19, with 9 bases lining up with TRBD1. V trimming: 6 bases; J trimming: 7 bases; junction bases outside the gene matches: 9. This CDR3 spans 14 amino acids. Germline V gene lookup returns CDR1 LNHDA and CDR2 SQIVND (reference sequence). The CDR3 region is CASSPTGGAGGYTF. As DNA, the CDR3 is TGTGCCAGTAGCCCTACAGGGGGCGCCGGTGGCTACACCTTC.

On this clone: At the DNA level, this CDR3 is encoded by other sequences in the same sample as well. The gene calls are TRBV27 and TRBJ1-1; D perhaps matches TRBD1 (5 bases). The germline V gene encodes CDR1 MNHEY and CDR2 SMNVEV (reference sequence). With 5 bases removed from V and 1 base from J, the gap between germline ends came to 8 bases. CDR3 size: 13 residues. DNA for the CDR3: TGTGCCAGCAGTCTCACAGGGAACACTGAAGCTTTCTTT. Translated: CASSLTGNTEAFF.

The chain joins TRBV7-2 to TRBJ1-2; 7 bases fit TRBD1. CDR1 and CDR2 (germline): SGHTA, FQGNSA. The CDR3 sequence is 15 residues long. With V trimmed by 1 base and J by 7 bases, 9 bases remained unmatched. In DNA form, the CDR3 reads TGTGCCAGCAGCTTAGTTCCAGGGGGAATGGGTGGCTACACCTTC. This gives the protein CASSLVPGGMGGYTF.

The genes are TRBV20-1 and TRBJ1-3; D may be TRBD1 (6 bases). CDR3 size: 14 residues. Trimming cost V 3 bases and J 3 bases, with 12 bases left between them. The germline CDR1 and CDR2 sequences are DFQATT and SNEGSKA (reference sequence). The DNA of the CDR3 is TGCAGTGCTAGTCGGGGGGCTGGTGGAAACACCATATATTTT. Translated: CSASRGAGGNTIYF.